A single T cell receptor (beta chain) is shown here with its context. Its antigen is still unknown. With a much larger clone just one base away, this may be a read error. The data derive from a study of Graves' ophthalmopathy and Graves' hyperthyroidism. Overall study findings and caveats: Among expanded thyroid clonotypes above 0.001 frequency, most also occurred in blood.

V dropped 0 bases and J dropped 1 base, with 12 bases sitting between them. The CDR3 contains 16 residues. Germline CDR1 is SGHVS and CDR2 is FQNEAQ. TCR beta CDR3 amplification used RNA transcripts. HTBI-primed first-round RT-PCR preceded second-round multiplex PCR. TCRdb ran MiXCR on the multiplex PCR reads and lists one entry per CDR3 protein. The sample yields around 1.1 million distinct CDR3 sequences, around a third seen once. The clonotype was recovered from an adult man with Graves' hyperthyroidism. This chain uses TRBV7-8 with TRBJ1-1; D unclear. The sample was peripheral blood or thyroid tissue (not recorded which). CDR3 sequence reads: CASSLARSRPNTEAFF. In DNA, the CDR3 is TGTGCCAGCAGCTTAGCGAGGTCCAGGCCGAACACTGAAGCTTTCTTT.